These 18 T cell receptor beta chains were sequenced from one sample in a study of blood T cells in healthy people across ages. The authors ran a second PCR of 7 to 11 cycles using a sample-barcoded 5' primer and a J-beta primer mix. Via MiXCR, TCRdb re-called the 5' RACE reads, giving one row per CDR3 protein. The sample contains about 1.4 million distinct CDR3 sequences, almost 60% of which appear only once. The sample consisted of blood. The receptors derive from a man aged 18 to 35 in good health.

V gene TRBV6-2 or TRBV6-3 combines with J gene TRBJ1-4, with TRBD1 matching over 8 bases. CDR1 is MNHEY, CDR2 SVGEGT, per germline. The CDR3 extends over 15 amino acids. J lost 8 bases, V lost 0 bases, and 5 bases had no gene match. Here the CDR3 DNA reads TGTGCCAGCAGTTACTCACAGGGGGGAGGCGAAAAACTGTTTTTT. Its protein product is CASSYSQGGGEKLFF.

This clonotype turned up a few times. The chain recombines TRBV3-1 with TRBJ2-3; D not certain. In germline, CDR1 is LGHDT, CDR2 YNNKEL (reference sequence). Trimming left V 0 bases short and J 2 bases short, with 15 bases between. This CDR3 region has 17 residues. CDR3 DNA sequence: TGTGCCAGCAGCCAAGACAAGGACGGCCCCCTCACAGATACGCAGTATTTT. Encoded protein: CASSQDKDGPLTDTQYF.

This rearrangement joins TRBV20-1 to TRBJ1-5; D not certain. Trimming removed 1 base at V and 1 base at J, with 11 bases between. Germline CDR1 and CDR2: DFQATT and SNEGSKA (reference sequence). This CDR3 spans 15 amino acids. CDR3 loop: CSARGVLWSNQPQHF. Here the CDR3 DNA reads TGCAGTGCTAGAGGGGTATTGTGGAGCAATCAGCCCCAGCATTTT.

This clonotype has a single count. The rearrangement uses TRBV29-1 and TRBJ2-3, with 8 bases that match TRBD2. This CDR3 is 16 amino acids long. J lost 4 bases, V lost 6 bases, and 15 bases had no gene match. Germline V gene lookup returns CDR1 SQVTM and CDR2 ANQGSEA. The CDR3 DNA sequence: TGCAGCGTGGAAAAGGCGTTAGGAGCGGGGGCAGATACGCAGTATTTT. Translated: CSVEKALGAGADTQYF.

This chain uses TRBV6-4 with TRBJ2-3, with 8 bases lining up with TRBD2. Unmatched junction bases numbered 6, after V lost 1 base and J lost 6 bases. CDR1 and CDR2 from the germline V gene are MRHNA and SNTAGT. The CDR3 loop spans 15 amino acids. CDR3 bases: TGTGCCAGCAGTGACTTCAACGGGGGGGCGGATACGCAGTATTTT. This encodes CASSDFNGGADTQYF.

The chain uses TRBV12-3 or TRBV12-4 and TRBJ2-3; TRBD1 agrees at 9 bases. The CDR3 is made up of 13 amino acids. Losses at the gene ends were 6 bases for V and 2 bases for J; bases not matched to a gene: 0. The CDR3 DNA reads as TGTGCCAGCAGACAGGGGGCCACAGATACGCAGTATTTT. Encoded protein: CASRQGATDTQYF.

The chain couples TRBV11-3 to TRBJ2-3, with D possibly TRBD2 on 6 matching bases. Looked up from germline, CDR1 is SGHNT and CDR2 is YENEEA. The CDR3 is 14 residues long. V shed 5 bases and J shed 3 bases, with 12 bases lying between them. The CDR3 here is CASSPGGVTDTQYF. CDR3 DNA: TGTGCCAGCAGCCCAGGAGGGGTAACAGATACGCAGTATTTT.

The chain couples TRBV4-1 to TRBJ1-6; TRBD1 might be the D (5 bases). Germline assignment: CDR1 MGHRA and CDR2 YSYEKL. V lost 2 bases to trimming and J lost 5 bases, with 13 bases between them. This CDR3 contains 16 residues. The CDR3: CASSQLPGRNNSPLHF. The CDR3 nucleotides are TGCGCCAGCAGCCAATTGCCGGGACGGAATAATTCACCCCTCCACTTT.

This clonotype was seen repeatedly, ten times or more. The chain employs TRBV7-9 and TRBJ1-1; perhaps TRBD1 as D (5 bases). V was trimmed by 2 bases and J by 5 bases, leaving 12 bases between them. Germline V gene lookup returns CDR1 SEHNR and CDR2 FQNEAQ (reference sequence). The CDR3 extends over 14 amino acids. The CDR3 region is CASSLKGRETEAFF. The CDR3 bases are TGTGCCAGCAGCTTAAAGGGGCGAGAAACTGAAGCTTTCTTT.

This clonotype was seen a few times. J is TRBJ2-1 and V is TRBV29-1, with 7 bases lining up with TRBD2. This CDR3 is 12 amino acids long. Germline trimming cut 4 bases from V and 7 bases from J; bases unmatched to any gene: 4. The germline V gene has CDR1 SQVTM and CDR2 ANQGSEA. CDR3 sequence reads: CSVGGGRNEQFF. For the CDR3, the DNA is TGCAGCGTTGGGGGAGGGAGGAATGAGCAGTTCTTC.

V and J are TRBV3-1 and TRBJ1-1; maybe TRBD1 (6 bases). Between the trimmed V and J ends, which lost 3 bases and 1 base, there was a span of 9 bases. The length of the CDR3 is 14 residues. Germline-derived CDR1 and CDR2 are LGHDT and YNNKEL (reference sequence). CDR3 in DNA: TGTGCCAGCAGCCAGCCAGGGGAGAACACTGAAGCTTTCTTT. Its translation: CASSQPGENTEAFF. Together with reference TRBV3-1 and TRBJ1-1, the CDR3 gives the full variable domain: DTAVSQTPKYLVTQMGNDKSIKCEQNLGHDTMYWYKQDSKKFLKIMFSYNNKELIINETVPNRFSPKSPDKAHLNLHINSLELGDSAVYFCASSQPGENTEAFFGQGTRLTVV.

This clonotype was found a few times. The chain uses TRBV29-1 and TRBJ2-1; D perhaps matches TRBD2 (5 bases). The V gene lost 4 bases and the J gene lost 0 bases, with 10 bases spanning the gap. This CDR3 has 14 amino acids. Germline values: CDR1 SQVTM, CDR2 ANQGSEA. The CDR3 loop reads CSVGGSSSYNEQFF. CDR3 coding DNA: TGCAGCGTTGGAGGGTCTAGCTCCTACAATGAGCAGTTCTTC.

This chain links TRBV4-2 with TRBJ1-6; tentatively, D is TRBD1 (6 bases). CDR1 is LGHNA, CDR2 YNFKEQ, per germline. The CDR3 sequence is 13 residues long. In nucleotides, the CDR3 is TGTGCGGGGGGGCAGGCTAATAATTCACCCCTCCACTTT. Translation gives CAGGQANNSPLHF.

V gene TRBV7-8 combines with J gene TRBJ2-1, with D unresolved. Trimming pared 0 bases from V and 0 bases from J, leaving 9 bases between. The CDR3 consists of 16 residues. Germline CDR1 and CDR2: SGHVS and FQNEAQ. The CDR3 sequence: CASSLADLGSYNEQFF. The DNA for the CDR3 is TGTGCCAGCAGCTTAGCGGACCTGGGCTCCTACAATGAGCAGTTCTTC.

The chain joins TRBV7-9 to TRBJ2-1; no reliable D call. Trimming removed 5 bases at V and 7 bases at J, with 9 bases between. The germline CDR1 and CDR2 sequences are SEHNR and FQNEAQ (reference sequence). The CDR3 covers 12 residues. The CDR3 is CASSAVRNEQFF. CDR3 coding DNA: TGTGCCAGCAGCGCAGTACGGAATGAGCAGTTCTTC.

The CDR3 nucleotides are TGCAGCGTTGGGTCGGGGGAACGGGGTAGCACAGATACGCAGTATTTT. As protein: CSVGSGERGSTDTQYF. This chain links TRBV29-1 with TRBJ2-3, with D possibly matching TRBD2 (6 bases). The V gene's germline CDR1 is SQVTM and CDR2 ANQGSEA. V was shortened by 4 bases and J by 0 bases, with 17 bases between the two germline ends. The CDR3 is made up of 16 amino acids.

CDR3 bases: TGTGCCAGCAGCTTACTGCCGACAGGGGGCGCGAATGAGCAGTTCTTC. This translates into CASSLLPTGGANEQFF. The chain links TRBV5-4 to TRBJ2-1, with TRBD1 matching over 10 bases. There are 16 residues in the CDR3. Germline V gives CDR1 SGHNT, CDR2 YYREEE (reference sequence). V shed 2 bases and J 7 bases; nucleotides not matched to a gene: 9.

The chain joins TRBV29-1 to TRBJ2-7; D gene unclear. The V end lost 0 bases, the J end lost 2 bases, and 14 bases lay between the germline ends. The CDR3 sequence is 15 residues long. Germline-derived CDR1 and CDR2 are SQVTM and ANQGSEA. The CDR3 bases are TGCAGCGTTGAAGATCGCGCCTCCCCACCCTACGAGCAGTACTTC. It yields the protein CSVEDRASPPYEQYF.